These 14 T cell receptor beta chains were sequenced from one sample in a study of CD8 T cells in Susac syndrome (dated by TCRdb to the late 2010s). Library creation used the immunoSEQ multiplex PCR assay. RNA was extracted using the RNeasy kit, and about 0.45 to 1 ug of the RNA was reverse transcribed with random hexamers. Using fastp trimming at Q25 and MiXCR clonotype assembly, TCRdb reanalyzed the public sequencing data and kept in-frame beta chains. One record per CDR3 amino acid sequence lists the most common genes and DNA. Here the sample has some 75,000 distinct CDR3 sequences; approximately 95% occur a single time. Together, the top ten hold less than 0.6% of the sample. Source material: CD8+ T cells from PBMCs. The receptor source for this set is a human donor with Susac syndrome.

The chain is built from TRBV13 and TRBJ2-7; 12 bases agree with TRBD1. The CDR3 loop spans 20 amino acids. J lost 6 bases, V lost 2 bases, and 20 bases had no gene match. Germline V gives CDR1 PRHDT, CDR2 FYEKMQ (reference sequence). DNA for the CDR3: TGTGCCAGCAGCTTAAAGGGTGCCCCGTGGGGACAGGGGGCAAGTGGCGAGCAGTACTTC. It encodes CASSLKGAPWGQGASGEQYF.

V gene TRBV19 combines with J gene TRBJ2-7, with TRBD1 identical over 7 bases. This CDR3 is 14 amino acids long. V lost 4 bases, J lost 2 bases, and 5 bases stayed unmatched. Germline CDR1 LNHDA, CDR2 SQIVND (reference sequence). CDR3 bases: TGTGCCAGTAGTACCGGGACAGCGACCTACGAGCAGTACTTC. Its translation: CASSTGTATYEQYF.

This sequence joins TRBV14 and TRBJ2-2; TRBD1 agrees at 12 bases. Per the germline V gene, CDR1 is SGHDN and CDR2 is FVKESK. The CDR3 loop spans 17 amino acids. V trimming: 1 base; J trimming: 1 base; junction bases outside the gene matches: 1. The CDR3 DNA reads as TGTGCCAGCAGCCAAGGGGACAGGGGGCTGAACACCGGGGAGCTGTTTTTT. This encodes CASSQGDRGLNTGELFF.

This clonotype was counted only a few times. V is TRBV5-4 and J is TRBJ2-2, with D perhaps TRBD1 (6 bases). The length of the CDR3 is 20 residues. The ends were cut back, 4 bases at V and 2 bases at J, with 27 bases in the middle. The germline gives CDR1 SGHNT, CDR2 YYREEE (reference sequence). CDR3 nucleotides: TGTGCCAGCAGCCCCAGGGTTAGGCAGGGGAGAAAGATAAACACCGGGGAGCTGTTTTTT. Its protein is CASSPRVRQGRKINTGELFF.

V and J are TRBV20-1 and TRBJ1-3; D is unclear. V lost 0 bases and J lost 2, with 23 bases in between. The CDR3 loop spans 19 amino acids. Per germline, CDR1 DFQATT and CDR2 SNEGSKA (reference sequence). CDR3 in DNA: TGCAGTGCTAGAGATCCCGGGAGCTATAATCCCTCTACTGGAAACACCATATATTTT. Encoded protein: CSARDPGSYNPSTGNTIYF.

A single count supports this clonotype. The chain employs TRBV7-9 and TRBJ2-3, with TRBD2 matching 7 bases. The CDR3 sequence is 12 residues long. Germline V lookup: CDR1 SEHNR, CDR2 FQNEAQ (reference sequence). V shed 0 bases and J 14 bases; nucleotides not matched to a gene: 5. Here the CDR3 reads CASSLAAGGWYF. CDR3 DNA sequence: TGTGCCAGCAGCTTAGCCGCCGGGGGGTGGTATTTT.

The chain uses TRBV10-3 and TRBJ2-3; maybe TRBD1 (6 bases). Germline CDR1 and CDR2: ENHRY and SYGVKD. Trimming cost V 4 bases and J 0 bases, with 8 bases left between them. The CDR3 is 14 residues long. CDR3 region: CAISGTASTDTQYF. The CDR3, as DNA: TGTGCCATCAGTGGGACAGCGAGCACAGATACGCAGTATTTT.

The chain recombines TRBV2 with TRBJ2-3; 8 nucleotides match TRBD2. The germline V gene encodes CDR1 SNHLY and CDR2 FYNNEI. After removal of 10 bases from V and 8 bases from J, the junction contained 11 bases not matched to a gene. CDR3 size: 13 residues. CDR3 nucleotide sequence: TGTGCCAACCGAGCGGGAGCCCCCGGTACGCAGTATTTT. This encodes CANRAGAPGTQYF.

V usage is TRBV7-9 and J usage is TRBJ1-1, with D possibly matching TRBD1 (5 bases). From germline, CDR1 is SEHNR and CDR2 FQNEAQ (reference sequence). This CDR3 comprises 12 residues. Trimming removed 8 bases from V and 0 bases from J, with 7 bases in between. In DNA, the CDR3 is TGTGCCAGCGGCAGGGTGAACACTGAAGCTTTCTTT. Protein: CASGRVNTEAFF.

The gene calls are TRBV28 and TRBJ2-2; the D is unclear. The germline V gene encodes CDR1 MDHEN and CDR2 SYDVKM. CDR3 size: 13 residues. V gave up 6 bases and J gave up 4 bases, with 9 bases separating them. The CDR3 nucleotides are TGTGCCAGCAGCCCTGACCTCACCGGGGAGCTGTTTTTT. It encodes CASSPDLTGELFF.

The chain combines TRBV7-6 with TRBJ2-1; D uncertain. Germline V gives CDR1 SGHVS, CDR2 FNYEAQ. Trimming removed 1 base from V and 9 bases from J, with 10 bases in between. This CDR3 has 13 amino acids. CDR3 sequence (DNA): TGTGCCAGCAGCTTAGAAGACCCGCTTGAGCAGTTCTTC. Protein product: CASSLEDPLEQFF.

The V and J genes are TRBV27 and TRBJ1-2, with 9 bases identical to TRBD1. In germline, CDR1 is MNHEY, CDR2 SMNVEV (reference sequence). The V segment lost 2 bases and the J segment 5 bases; nucleotides outside the gene matches: 3. This CDR3 spans 14 amino acids. The CDR3 region is CASSLTGGRYGYTF. The CDR3 coding sequence is TGTGCCAGCAGTTTAACAGGGGGCCGTTATGGCTACACCTTC.

The chain recombines TRBV27 with TRBJ1-4; D remains ambiguous. The CDR3 length is 13 residues. V lost 2 bases, J lost 8 bases, and 9 bases lay in between. Germline CDR1 reads MNHEY; CDR2 reads SMNVEV (reference sequence). CDR3 DNA: TGTGCCAGCAGTTTAGGGGTTCGGGAAAAACTGTTTTTT. Translated: CASSLGVREKLFF. The whole variable domain, remainder taken from reference TRBV27 and TRBJ1-4, is EAQVTQNPRYLITVTGKKLTVTCSQNMNHEYMSWYRQDPGLGLRQIYYSMNVEVTDKGDVPEGYKVSRKEKRNFPLILESPSPNQTSLYFCASSLGVREKLFFGSGTQLSVL.

This chain uses TRBV7-6 with TRBJ2-7, with D tentatively TRBD2 (5 bases). Germline-derived CDR1 and CDR2 are SGHVS and FNYEAQ. The CDR3 extends over 14 amino acids. V lost 5 bases and J lost 6, with 17 bases in between. This CDR3 is CASSQGPSLSEQYF. Here the CDR3 DNA reads TGTGCCAGCAGCCAAGGTCCTAGCCTAAGCGAGCAGTACTTC.